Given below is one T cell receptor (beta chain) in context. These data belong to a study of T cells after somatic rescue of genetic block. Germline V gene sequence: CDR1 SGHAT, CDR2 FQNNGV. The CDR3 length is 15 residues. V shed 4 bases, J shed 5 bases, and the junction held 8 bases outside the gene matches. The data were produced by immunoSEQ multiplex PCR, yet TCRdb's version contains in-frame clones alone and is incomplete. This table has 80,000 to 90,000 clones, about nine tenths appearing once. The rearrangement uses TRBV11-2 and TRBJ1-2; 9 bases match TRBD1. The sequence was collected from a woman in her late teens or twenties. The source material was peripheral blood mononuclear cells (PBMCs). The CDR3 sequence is CASSSHRGLGYGYTF. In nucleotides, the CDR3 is TGTGCCAGCAGCTCTCACAGGGGGCTCGGGTATGGCTACACCTTC.